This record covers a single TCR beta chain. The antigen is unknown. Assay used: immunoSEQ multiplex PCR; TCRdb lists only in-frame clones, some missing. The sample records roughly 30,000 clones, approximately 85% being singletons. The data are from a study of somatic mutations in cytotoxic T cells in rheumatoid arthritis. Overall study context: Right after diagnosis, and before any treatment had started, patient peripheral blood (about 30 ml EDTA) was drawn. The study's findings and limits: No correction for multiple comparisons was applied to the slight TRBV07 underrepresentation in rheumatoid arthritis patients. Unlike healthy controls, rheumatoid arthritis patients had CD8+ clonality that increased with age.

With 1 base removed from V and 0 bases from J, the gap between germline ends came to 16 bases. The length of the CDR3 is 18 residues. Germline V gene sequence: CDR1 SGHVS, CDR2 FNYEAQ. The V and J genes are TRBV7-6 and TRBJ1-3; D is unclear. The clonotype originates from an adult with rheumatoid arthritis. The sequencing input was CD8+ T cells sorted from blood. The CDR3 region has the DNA TGTGCCAGCAGCTTAGTTCCGAGGGAAACGGACTCTGGAAACACCATATATTTT. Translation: CASSLVPRETDSGNTIYF.